These 22 T cell receptor beta chains originate from one sample sequenced in a study of blood T cell repertoires in COVID-19. Only in-frame clones appear in the TCRdb table, and some are missing; sequencing was by immunoSEQ multiplex PCR. The sample carries about 150,000 clones, about 89% recorded once. The sample was peripheral blood. These receptors all come from a man aged 50 to 59 with acute or convalescent COVID-19.

This chain joins TRBV7-2 and TRBJ1-3, with D unclear. Trimming shortened V by 5 bases and J by 4 bases, and 6 bases separated the two germline ends. The CDR3 has 12 residues. CDR1 SGHTA and CDR2 FQGNSA come from the germline V gene. The CDR3 bases are TGTGCCAGCAGCCGCCAGGGAAACACCATATATTTT. The encoded protein is CASSRQGNTIYF. The full variable domain, in which reference TRBV7-2 and TRBJ1-3 provide the parts outside the CDR3, is GAGVSQSPSNKVTEKGKDVELRCDPISGHTALYWYRQSLGQGLEFLIYFQGNSAPDKSGLPSDRFSAERTGGSVSTLTIQRTQQEDSAVYLCASSRQGNTIYFGEGSWLTVV.

The rearrangement joins TRBV4-2 to TRBJ1-3; D is undetermined. The ends were cut back, 4 bases at V and 1 base at J, with 8 bases in the middle. The germline V gene has CDR1 LGHNA and CDR2 YNFKEQ. The CDR3 sequence is 14 residues long. CDR3 sequence (DNA): TGTGCCAGCAGCCTCAGAATATCTGGAAACACCATATATTTT. Its translation: CASSLRISGNTIYF.

The chain recombines TRBV5-1 with TRBJ2-5; 7 positions agree with TRBD1. The junction had 4 bases not matched to a gene; V was cut back by 0 bases and J by 5 bases. CDR3 length: 14 amino acids. Germline lookup yields CDR1 SGHRS and CDR2 YFSETQ. In DNA, the CDR3 is TGCGCCAGCAGCTTGGGTCCGGGACAGGAGACCCAGTACTTC. This translates into CASSLGPGQETQYF.

The rearrangement uses TRBV19 and TRBJ2-1; 14 bases agree with TRBD2. This CDR3 contains 15 residues. Germline CDR1 and CDR2: LNHDA and SQIVND (reference sequence). J was trimmed by 9 bases and V by 5 bases; bases with no gene match: 6. DNA for the CDR3: TGTGCCAGTAGTGCGAGACTAGCGGGAGGGGGTGAGCAGTTCTTC. Its translation: CASSARLAGGGEQFF. The whole variable domain, remainder taken from reference TRBV19 and TRBJ2-1, is DGGITQSPKYLFRKEGQNVTLSCEQNLNHDAMYWYRQDPGQGLRLIYYSQIVNDFQKGDIAEGYSVSREKKESFPLTVTSAQKNPTAFYLCASSARLAGGGEQFFGPGTRLTVL.

The chain has TRBV28 and TRBJ1-6; D is perhaps TRBD1 (6 bases). CDR1 MDHEN and CDR2 SYDVKM come from the germline V gene. The ends were cut back, 6 bases at V and 5 bases at J, with 11 bases in the middle. CDR3 length: 14 amino acids. The CDR3 sequence: CASSPGTNNSPLHF. As DNA, the CDR3 is TGTGCCAGCAGCCCCGGGACAAATAATTCACCCCTCCACTTT.

CDR3 in DNA: TGTGCCAGCAGCGAGGACAGGAAGGGCGAGCAGTACGTC. Encoded protein: CASSEDRKGEQYV. This chain links TRBV7-9 with TRBJ2-7; TRBD1 matches 7 bases. Germline V gene lookup returns CDR1 SEHNR and CDR2 FQNEAQ (reference sequence). The CDR3 has 13 amino acids. Losses at the gene ends were 5 bases for V and 6 bases for J; bases not matched to a gene: 7.

This clone showed up just once. The chain combines TRBV18 with TRBJ2-7, with TRBD1 matching over 8 bases. This CDR3 has 13 amino acids. Trimming took 3 bases from V and 6 from J; bases not matched to a gene: 4. The germline CDR1 and CDR2 sequences are KGHSH and LQKENI. The CDR3, as DNA: TGTGCCAGCTCACCCTTCGACAGGGGCGAGCAGTACGTC. Encoded protein: CASSPFDRGEQYV.

The chain employs TRBV19 and TRBJ1-5; 10 bases are shared with TRBD1. V lost 4 bases to trimming and J lost 3 bases; unmatched junction nucleotides: 9. The CDR3 has 17 residues. The germline V gene has CDR1 LNHDA and CDR2 SQIVND (reference sequence). CDR3 sequence (DNA): TGTGCCAGTAGTAGAACACCGGGACAGGGGTCCAATCAGCCCCAGCATTTT. It codes for CASSRTPGQGSNQPQHF.

This clone has a handful of counts. The chain carries TRBV12-3 or TRBV12-4 and TRBJ1-6; no definite D call. The V gene lost 7 bases and the J gene lost 7 bases, with 11 bases spanning the gap. This CDR3 is 13 amino acids long. As DNA, the CDR3 is TGTGCCAGCACCCCGATCGGGAATTCACCCCTCCACTTT. Protein sequence: CASTPIGNSPLHF.

V is TRBV19 and J is TRBJ2-5, with 11 bases aligning to TRBD2. This CDR3 spans 14 amino acids. Germline V gene data show CDR1 as LNHDA and CDR2 as SQIVND (reference sequence). V was pared by 7 bases and J by 7 bases, with 8 bases of the junction left unmatched. For the CDR3, the DNA is TGTGCCAGTACTTCATCCGGGACTAGCGGGACCCAGTACTTC. Amino acids: CASTSSGTSGTQYF.

The chain combines TRBV19 with TRBJ1-1; 8 bases align to TRBD1. Germline CDR1 reads LNHDA; CDR2 reads SQIVND (reference sequence). The CDR3 contains 13 residues. The V segment lost 2 bases and the J segment 4 bases; nucleotides outside the gene matches: 0. The CDR3 DNA follows: TGTGCCAGTAGTATAACAGGGGGCACTGAAGCTTTCTTT. Its protein is CASSITGGTEAFF.

The chain combines TRBV5-1 with TRBJ2-1; 11 nucleotides agree with TRBD1. V was pared by 3 bases and J by 8 bases, with 1 base of the junction left unmatched. The CDR3 totals 13 residues. CDR1 and CDR2 from the germline V gene are SGHRS and YFSETQ. The CDR3, as DNA: TGCGCCAGCAGCTGGGACAGGGGGGATGAGCAGTTCTTC. It encodes CASSWDRGDEQFF.

Only one count was recorded for this clone. V usage is TRBV6-5 and J usage is TRBJ1-3; D not certain. The CDR3 totals 15 residues. The germline V gene has CDR1 MNHEY and CDR2 SVGAGI. The ends were cut back, 8 bases at V and 3 bases at J, with 17 bases in the middle. For the CDR3, the DNA is TGTGCCAGCGCCCAGAGAGGGTTTGGTGGAAACACCATATATTTT. Translated, it gives CASAQRGFGGNTIYF.

The chain uses TRBV9 and TRBJ1-4, with TRBD1 identical over 11 bases. The germline V gene has CDR1 SGDLS and CDR2 YYNGEE. There are 15 residues in the CDR3. Trimming at V came to 6 bases and at J to 6 bases, leaving 7 bases not matched to a gene. The CDR3 region is CASNLGTGGDEKLFF. As DNA, the CDR3 is TGTGCCAGCAACCTTGGGACAGGGGGTGATGAAAAACTGTTTTTT.

Regarding this clone: One end of the junction fails to match germline, which may point to a read error. The chain recombines TRBV5-4 with TRBJ2-7; 8 bases match TRBD2. Germline CDR1 SGHNT, CDR2 YYREEE (reference sequence). CDR3 length equals 14 residues. The CDR3 sequence: CASNLRGANDEQYF. The CDR3 region has the DNA TGTGCCAGCAACTTGCGGGGGGCTAACGACGAGCAGTACTTC. The full variable domain, with the rest looked up from reference TRBV5-4 and TRBJ2-7, is ETGVTQSPTHLIKTRGQQVTLRCSSQSGHNTVSWYQQALGQGPQFIFQYYREEENGRGNFPPRFSGLQFPNYSSELNVNALELDDSALYLCASNLRGANDEQYFGPGTRLTVT.

J is TRBJ1-5 and V is TRBV21-1. TRBV21-1 is flagged as a pseudogene. This CDR3 has 15 amino acids. CDR3 bases: TGTGCCAGCAGCAAAGACGACCGACTAGGGCGGCCCCAGCATTTT. It translates to CASSKDDRLGRPQHF.

This rearrangement joins TRBV11-3 to TRBJ1-1; D is undetermined. Germline V gene sequence: CDR1 SGHNT, CDR2 YENEEA. V lost 1 base and J 1 base, leaving 13 bases between the germline ends. The CDR3 totals 16 residues. The CDR3 region has the DNA TGTGCCAGCAGCTTAGGAGGTCTCGGTGGGAACACTGAAGCTTTCTTT. This gives the protein CASSLGGLGGNTEAFF.

The chain recombines TRBV2 with TRBJ2-5; 8 nucleotides agree with TRBD1. V lost 6 bases and J lost 5; bases outside the gene matches: 26. Germline CDR1 reads SNHLY; CDR2 reads FYNNEI. There are 20 residues in the CDR3. The CDR3 is CASSYPAKGLDRANWETQYF. The CDR3 coding sequence is TGTGCCAGCAGCTACCCGGCGAAGGGTCTGGACAGGGCAAATTGGGAGACCCAGTACTTC.

The CDR3 sequence is CASRIDSAGELFF. The CDR3 bases are TGTGCCAGCAGAATTGACAGCGCCGGGGAGCTGTTTTTT. The chain carries TRBV12-3 or TRBV12-4 and TRBJ2-2, with D possibly matching TRBD1 (5 bases). Trimming took 6 bases from V and 6 from J, leaving 11 bases between them. The CDR3 sequence is 13 residues long.

Only one count was recorded for this clone. The rearrangement joins TRBV12-3 or TRBV12-4 to TRBJ2-5; 8 bases are shared with TRBD2. The J segment lost 4 bases and the V segment lost 4 bases, leaving 2 bases of the junction unmatched. The CDR3 is made up of 13 amino acids. Here the CDR3 reads CASSWAGGETQYF. The CDR3 DNA is TGTGCCAGCAGTTGGGCGGGGGGAGAGACCCAGTACTTC.

This chain connects TRBV27 to TRBJ1-5; 7 bases align to TRBD1. This CDR3 is built from 13 residues. After removal of 3 bases from V and 7 bases from J, the junction contained 3 bases not matched to a gene. The germline gives CDR1 MNHEY, CDR2 SMNVEV (reference sequence). Here the CDR3 reads CASSFRGDQPQHF. The CDR3, as DNA: TGTGCCAGCAGTTTCAGGGGGGACCAGCCCCAGCATTTT.

V usage is TRBV7-9 and J usage is TRBJ2-3, with 8 bases aligning to TRBD2. Germline CDR1 SEHNR, CDR2 FQNEAQ (reference sequence). V trimming: 5 bases; J trimming: 5 bases; junction bases outside the gene matches: 21. This CDR3 is built from 19 residues. In DNA, the CDR3 is TGTGCCAGCAGCCCCAGGAGGGTCTATAGCGGGGTCCGTGAAGATACGCAGTATTTT. Its translation is CASSPRRVYSGVREDTQYF.